This T cell receptor (beta chain) was recorded in a study of cytomegalovirus exposure and HLA in healthy donors. In the case of this clone: The antigen remains unidentified.

Donors came from a validation cohort of over 100 subjects, distinct from the first 666-subject cohort. Germline assignment: CDR1 MNHEY and CDR2 SVGAGI. V lost 7 bases, J lost 3 bases, and 7 bases lay in between. The CDR3 is 12 amino acids. Profiling relied on immunoSEQ multiplex PCR, and the TCRdb table lists in-frame clones only, not all of them. The data show roughly 50,000 clones, 93% seen once. Regarding the study as a whole: Researchers reported that a few CMV-associated chains were confirmed in vitro as CMV antigen-specific. Investigators reported approximately 150 TCR beta chains as tied to cytomegalovirus.

The rearrangement links TRBV6-5 to TRBJ1-3; maybe TRBD1 (5 bases). The sequence derives from a woman between 18 and 29 years old in good health and CMV-seropositive. The sequenced material came from PBMCs. CDR3 protein: CASKGDGNTIYF. CDR3 nucleotides: TGTGCCAGCAAAGGGGATGGAAACACCATATATTTT.